The 29 T cell receptor beta chains below all came from one sample that was sequenced in a study of T cells in Graves' hyperthyroidism and ophthalmopathy. RNA transcripts yielded amplified TCR beta CDR3 regions. In the first-round RT-PCR of the TCR CDR3, the HTBI primer set was used. TCRdb called the multiplex PCR reads again in MiXCR, with one record for every CDR3 protein. The table includes around 760,000 distinct CDR3 sequences, roughly a third detected once. The sequencing input was blood. Receptors originate from a woman in her thirties or forties with Graves' hyperthyroidism.

The sample holds many counts of this clonotype. The chain uses TRBV29-1 and TRBJ1-2; TRBD1 agrees at 7 bases. The CDR3 has 11 residues. CDR1 and CDR2 (germline): SQVTM, ANQGSEA. Trimming cost V 7 bases and J 6 bases; bases outside gene matches: 5. CDR3: CSAEGTDGYTF. CDR3 coding DNA: TGCAGCGCTGAGGGGACAGATGGCTACACCTTC. Drawing the rest from reference TRBV29-1 and TRBJ1-2, the complete variable domain is SAVISQKPSRDICQRGTSLTIQCQVDSQVTMMFWYRQQPGQSLTLIATANQGSEATYESGFVIDKFPISRPNLTFSTLTVSNMSPEDSSIYLCSAEGTDGYTFGSGTRLTVV.

About this clonotype: A much more abundant neighbour one base away suggests this may be a read error. This sequence joins TRBV29-1 and TRBJ1-1; weak D call: TRBD1 (6 bases). V dropped 1 base and J dropped 4 bases, with 10 bases sitting between them. There are 13 residues in the CDR3. In germline, CDR1 is SQVTM, CDR2 ANQGSEA. The CDR3 DNA reads TGCAGCGTTGAAGGGCAGGGGAGCACTGAAGCTTTCTTT. It encodes CSVEGQGSTEAFF. The whole variable domain, filled in from reference TRBV29-1 and TRBJ1-1, reads SAVISQKPSRDICQRGTSLTIQCQVDSQVTMMFWYRQQPGQSLTLIATANQGSEATYESGFVIDKFPISRPNLTFSTLTVSNMSPEDSSIYLCSVEGQGSTEAFFGQGTRLTVV.

This chain uses TRBV6-2 or TRBV6-3 with TRBJ1-2; D call uncertain. From germline, CDR1 is MNHEY and CDR2 SVGEGT. Trimming left V 1 base short and J 8 bases short, with 8 bases between. This CDR3 region has 12 residues. In DNA, the CDR3 is TGTGCCAGCAGTTACTATCTGGACGGCTACACCTTC. Amino acid sequence: CASSYYLDGYTF.

This sequence joins TRBV6-5 and TRBJ2-7, with TRBD1 matching over 7 bases. The CDR3 consists of 16 residues. J lost 0 bases, V lost 0 bases, and 5 bases had no gene match. CDR1 is MNHEY, CDR2 SVGAGI, per germline. CDR3 sequence: CASSYSGQASSYEQYF. The CDR3 nucleotides are TGTGCCAGCAGTTACTCCGGACAGGCGAGCTCCTACGAGCAGTACTTC.

This clonotype came up many times. The genes are TRBV25-1 and TRBJ1-4, with D possibly being TRBD1 (5 bases). The CDR3 length is 14 residues. The V end was cut by 7 bases, the J end by 4 bases, with 13 bases between. CDR1 is MGHDK, CDR2 SYGVNS, per germline. The CDR3 nucleotides read TGTGCCAGCAAGATGGGACGGAATAATGAAAAACTGTTTTTT. This translates into CASKMGRNNEKLFF.

This chain joins TRBV7-8 and TRBJ1-1; the match to TRBD1 covers 10 bases. This CDR3 region has 18 residues. Germline V gives CDR1 SGHVS, CDR2 FQNEAQ. Unmatched junction bases numbered 12, after V lost 5 bases and J lost 0 bases. This CDR3 reads CASSQSRDRGLVNTEAFF. CDR3 nucleotide sequence: TGTGCCAGCAGCCAGTCCCGGGACAGGGGCCTCGTGAACACTGAAGCTTTCTTT.

In this sample, this clonotype turned up many times. The chain employs TRBV19 and TRBJ1-2; tentatively, D is TRBD1 (5 bases). V was pared by 3 bases and J by 8 bases, with 13 bases between. The CDR3 loop spans 13 amino acids. Germline assignment: CDR1 LNHDA and CDR2 SQIVND (reference sequence). In DNA form, the CDR3 reads TGTGCCAGTAGTATGAATTCCAGGGACGGCTACACCTTC. Translating it yields CASSMNSRDGYTF.

The chain has TRBV14 and TRBJ1-2, with D hard to call. The CDR3 runs to 16 residues. Germline-derived CDR1 and CDR2 are SGHDN and FVKESK. Trimming pared 4 bases from V and 2 bases from J, leaving 17 bases between. The CDR3 spells CASSPLGVNANYGYTF. The DNA of the CDR3 is TGTGCCAGCAGCCCCCTCGGGGTTAACGCAAACTATGGCTACACCTTC.

This clonotype was seen many times. J is TRBJ1-4 and V is TRBV10-3; D is ambiguous. The CDR3 contains 15 residues. The V and J ends lost 0 bases and 7 bases respectively, with 12 bases between them. Germline assignment: CDR1 ENHRY and CDR2 SYGVKD. The CDR3 DNA follows: TGTGCCATCAGTGAGTCGTTGATGGCGGTTGAAAAACTGTTTTTT. It is translated as CAISESLMAVEKLFF.

The table lists this clonotype with a few counts. The chain is built from TRBV29-1 and TRBJ2-7; D may be TRBD2 (8 bases). Per germline, CDR1 SQVTM and CDR2 ANQGSEA. V lost 6 bases, J lost 2 bases, and 14 bases lay in between. CDR3 length equals 13 residues. The DNA for the CDR3 is TGCAGCGTCGGGAGGGACAGAACCTACGAGCAGTACTTC. It specifies CSVGRDRTYEQYF.

This rearrangement joins TRBV20-1 to TRBJ1-5, with D perhaps TRBD1 (6 bases). Trimming left V 0 bases short and J 0 bases short, with 18 bases between. The CDR3 is made up of 18 amino acids. In germline, CDR1 is DFQATT, CDR2 SNEGSKA (reference sequence). CDR3 DNA sequence: TGCAGTGCTAGAGAACGGGGGGGCCACTCGGGTAGCAATCAGCCCCAGCATTTT. Protein sequence: CSARERGGHSGSNQPQHF.

The rearrangement joins TRBV19 to TRBJ1-2, with unresolved D. Germline values: CDR1 LNHDA, CDR2 SQIVND (reference sequence). This CDR3 spans 15 amino acids. Trimming stripped 1 base from V and 0 bases from J, with 9 bases between. For the CDR3, the DNA is TGTGCCAGTAGTATAGGCCCGAAGCCTAACTATGGCTACACCTTC. Translation: CASSIGPKPNYGYTF. The full variable domain, its missing parts supplied by reference TRBV19 and TRBJ1-2, is DGGITQSPKYLFRKEGQNVTLSCEQNLNHDAMYWYRQDPGQGLRLIYYSQIVNDFQKGDIAEGYSVSREKKESFPLTVTSAQKNPTAFYLCASSIGPKPNYGYTFGSGTRLTVV.

This clonotype was recorded many times. The rearrangement joins TRBV9 to TRBJ1-3; D ambiguous. Germline CDR1 SGDLS, CDR2 YYNGEE. V was clipped by 2 bases and J by 5 bases, with 11 bases between them. This CDR3 is built from 14 residues. The CDR3 region has the DNA TGTGCCAGCAGCGTCGACTCGATACGAAACACCATATATTTT. This codes for CASSVDSIRNTIYF.

In its sample, this clonotype was seen a few times. The CDR3 DNA sequence: TGTGCCAGCAGTTTCCATGAGACCTCCTACGAGCAGTACTTC. Translation: CASSFHETSYEQYF. The chain uses TRBV6-6 and TRBJ2-7; D remains unclear. Per germline, CDR1 MNHNY and CDR2 SVGAGI (reference sequence). The V end was cut by 4 bases, the J end by 0 bases, with 10 bases between. This CDR3 has 14 amino acids.

This clonotype was observed once. This rearrangement joins TRBV10-3 to TRBJ1-2, with D maybe TRBD1 (5 bases). Germline CDR1 is ENHRY and CDR2 is SYGVKD. This CDR3 contains 13 residues. V was shortened by 4 bases and J by 2 bases, with 8 bases between the two germline ends. The CDR3 DNA reads TGTGCCATCAGTGTACGGGGGAACTATGGCTACACCTTC. Translation: CAISVRGNYGYTF.

The sample holds many counts of this clonotype. The CDR3, as DNA: TGTGCCAGCAGTGAATTTCCGGGGGGCTATGGCTACACCTTC. It codes for CASSEFPGGYGYTF. The rearrangement links TRBV25-1 to TRBJ1-2; TRBD1 might be the D (5 bases). V lost 1 base to trimming and J lost 4 bases, with 10 bases between them. The CDR3 runs 14 residues. The V gene's germline CDR1 is MGHDK and CDR2 SYGVNS.

This chain links TRBV5-8 with TRBJ1-4, with a tentative D call TRBD1 (5 bases). The CDR3 extends over 14 amino acids. V shed 2 bases and J shed 7 bases, with 12 bases lying between them. In germline, CDR1 is SGHTS, CDR2 YDEGEE. The CDR3 is CASSFPRRGEKLFF. For the CDR3, the DNA is TGTGCCAGCAGCTTCCCGAGGAGGGGTGAAAAACTGTTTTTT.

This clonotype occurred a few times. CDR3 region: CSAFLWGAPSSYEQYF. The CDR3 nucleotides are TGCAGTGCTTTTCTCTGGGGGGCCCCGAGCTCCTACGAGCAGTACTTC. The rearrangement links TRBV20-1 to TRBJ2-7; either TRBD1 or TRBD2 may fit D (6 bases each). Germline V gene data show CDR1 as DFQATT and CDR2 as SNEGSKA (reference sequence). The CDR3 length is 16 residues. V lost 5 bases to trimming and J lost 0 bases, with 20 bases between them.

As for this clonotype: A much larger clone lies one base from this, so it may be a read error. The CDR3 protein is CATSTSNNSPLRF. CDR3 nucleotides: TGTGCCACCTCAACATCTAATAATTCACCCCTCCGCTTT. The V and J genes are TRBV15 and TRBJ1-6; D is ambiguous. The CDR3 totals 13 residues. CDR1 LNHNV and CDR2 YYDKDF come from the germline V gene (reference sequence).

The chain carries TRBV9 and TRBJ2-7; D is ambiguous. The CDR3 has 14 amino acids. V was clipped by 5 bases and J by 7 bases, with 19 bases between them. From germline, CDR1 is SGDLS and CDR2 YYNGEE. For the CDR3, the DNA is TGTGCCAGCAGTACATCGAGGCTTTCCGGGGAGCAGTACTTC. Translating it yields CASSTSRLSGEQYF. The full variable domain, with the rest looked up from reference TRBV9 and TRBJ2-7, is DSGVTQTPKHLITATGQRVTLRCSPRSGDLSVYWYQQSLDQGLQFLIQYYNGEERAKGNILERFSAQQFPDLHSELNLSSLELGDSALYFCASSTSRLSGEQYFGPGTRLTVT.

The chain uses TRBV2 and TRBJ2-7, with 8 bases aligning to TRBD2. The germline gives CDR1 SNHLY, CDR2 FYNNEI. CDR3 length: 14 amino acids. Trimming removed 8 bases from V and 0 bases from J; junction bases left unmatched: 6. In DNA form, the CDR3 reads TGTGCCAGCGGGAGCGGGAGAAGCTCCTACGAGCAGTACTTC. Encoded protein: CASGSGRSSYEQYF.

Concerning this clonotype itself: Relative to the germline gene, one junction end is altered; a read error may explain this. CDR3 protein: CASSSYNSPPHF. The CDR3 DNA reads as TGTGCCAGCAGCTCGTACAATTCACCCCCCCACTTT. The chain combines TRBV11-3 with TRBJ1-6; the D is unclear. Germline CDR1 SGHNT, CDR2 YENEEA. This CDR3 contains 12 residues.

This clonotype came up many times. CDR3 sequence: CASSVGREYEQYF. The CDR3 DNA is TGTGCCAGCAGCGTGGGCAGGGAATACGAGCAGTACTTC. This chain joins TRBV9 and TRBJ2-7; tentative D call: TRBD1 (5 bases). The CDR3 covers 13 residues. CDR1 SGDLS and CDR2 YYNGEE come from the germline V gene. V lost 2 bases, J lost 4 bases, and 10 bases lay in between. Complete variable domain (other parts from reference TRBV9 and TRBJ2-7): DSGVTQTPKHLITATGQRVTLRCSPRSGDLSVYWYQQSLDQGLQFLIQYYNGEERAKGNILERFSAQQFPDLHSELNLSSLELGDSALYFCASSVGREYEQYFGPGTRLTVT.

As concerns this clonotype: A clone one base away is much larger, so this may be a read error. The genes are TRBV6-5 and TRBJ1-5; D is undetermined. CDR3 size: 13 residues. Germline V gives CDR1 MNHEY, CDR2 SVGAGI. The DNA of the CDR3 is TGTGCCAGCAGTACGGGAGGGCGGCAGCCCCAGCAGTTT. Translating gives CASSTGGRQPQQF.

This clonotype was observed a few times. This chain's CDR3 is CASSQPGQGREGYTF. In DNA, the CDR3 is TGCGCCAGCAGCCAACCGGGACAGGGGAGGGAGGGCTACACCTTC. The chain employs TRBV4-1 and TRBJ1-2, with 10 bases aligning to TRBD1. Germline CDR1 is MGHRA and CDR2 is YSYEKL. There are 15 residues in the CDR3. V lost 2 bases, J lost 8 bases, and 8 bases stayed unmatched.

This clonotype was recorded many times. This rearrangement joins TRBV10-2 to TRBJ2-7; D not certain. Trimming took off 7 bases at V and 2 bases at J, with 6 bases between the two ends. The CDR3 is 11 amino acids. Germline V gene sequence: CDR1 WSHSY, CDR2 SAAADI. CDR3 residues: CASTNTYEQYF. The DNA for the CDR3 is TGCGCCAGCACCAATACCTACGAGCAGTACTTC.

The chain couples TRBV12-3 or TRBV12-4 to TRBJ1-5, with D possibly TRBD1 on 5 matching bases. This CDR3 is built from 17 residues. Trimming took off 3 bases at V and 1 base at J, with 16 bases between the two ends. CDR3 DNA sequence: TGTGCCAGCAGTTTCATTCCAGGGCGGTGGAGCAATCAGCCCCAGCATTTT. Encoded protein: CASSFIPGRWSNQPQHF.

This clonotype has ten or more counts. The chain is built from TRBV29-1 and TRBJ1-3, with 7 bases fitting TRBD1. V shed 8 bases and J 2 bases; nucleotides not matched to a gene: 6. Germline loops: CDR1 SQVTM, CDR2 ANQGSEA. The CDR3 contains 13 residues. CDR3 sequence: CSFLDRAGNTIYF. For the CDR3, the DNA is TGCAGCTTTTTAGACAGGGCTGGAAACACCATATATTTT.

This clonotype was observed at least ten times. J is TRBJ2-7 and V is TRBV3-1; D remains ambiguous. Trimming cost V 0 bases and J 6 bases, with 6 bases left between them. CDR3 length: 12 amino acids. The germline V gene encodes CDR1 LGHDT and CDR2 YNNKEL (reference sequence). CDR3 in DNA: TGTGCCAGCAGCCAAGATACGAGCGAGCAGTACTTC. It specifies CASSQDTSEQYF.